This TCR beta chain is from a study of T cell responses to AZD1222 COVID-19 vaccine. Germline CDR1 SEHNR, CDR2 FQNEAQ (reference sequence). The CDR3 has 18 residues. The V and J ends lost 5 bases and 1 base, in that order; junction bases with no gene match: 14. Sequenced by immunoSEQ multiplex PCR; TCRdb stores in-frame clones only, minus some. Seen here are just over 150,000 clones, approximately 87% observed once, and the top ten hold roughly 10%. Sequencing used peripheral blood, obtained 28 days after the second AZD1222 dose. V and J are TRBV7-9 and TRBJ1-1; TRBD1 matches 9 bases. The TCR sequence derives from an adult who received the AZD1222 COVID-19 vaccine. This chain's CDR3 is CASSAKAGTGIRNTEAFF. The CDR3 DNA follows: TGTGCCAGCAGCGCAAAAGCGGGGACAGGGATAAGGAACACTGAAGCTTTCTTT. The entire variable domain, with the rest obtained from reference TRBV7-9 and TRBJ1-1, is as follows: DTGVSQNPRHKITKRGQNVTFRCDPISEHNRLYWYRQTLGQGPEFLTYFQNEAQLEKSRLLSDRFSAERPKGSFSTLEIQRTEQGDSAMYLCASSAKAGTGIRNTEAFFGQGTRLTVV.